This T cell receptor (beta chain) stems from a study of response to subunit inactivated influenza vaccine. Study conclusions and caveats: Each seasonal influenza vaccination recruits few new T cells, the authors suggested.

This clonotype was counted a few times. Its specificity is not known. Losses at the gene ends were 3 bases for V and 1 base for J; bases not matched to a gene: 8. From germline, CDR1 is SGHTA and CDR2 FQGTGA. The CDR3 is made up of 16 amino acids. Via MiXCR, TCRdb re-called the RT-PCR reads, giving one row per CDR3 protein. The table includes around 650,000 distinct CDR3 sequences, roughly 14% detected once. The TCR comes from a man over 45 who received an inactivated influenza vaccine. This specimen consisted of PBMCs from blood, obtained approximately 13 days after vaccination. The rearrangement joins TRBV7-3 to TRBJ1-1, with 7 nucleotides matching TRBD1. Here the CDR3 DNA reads TGTGCCAGCAGCTTTAAACCAGGGACAGCGAACACTGAAGCTTTCTTT. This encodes CASSFKPGTANTEAFF. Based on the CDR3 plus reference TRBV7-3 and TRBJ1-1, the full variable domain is GAGVSQTPSNKVTEKGKYVELRCDPISGHTALYWYRQSLGQGPEFLIYFQGTGAADDSGLPNDRFFAVRPEGSVSTLKIQRTERGDSAVYLCASSFKPGTANTEAFFGQGTRLTVV.